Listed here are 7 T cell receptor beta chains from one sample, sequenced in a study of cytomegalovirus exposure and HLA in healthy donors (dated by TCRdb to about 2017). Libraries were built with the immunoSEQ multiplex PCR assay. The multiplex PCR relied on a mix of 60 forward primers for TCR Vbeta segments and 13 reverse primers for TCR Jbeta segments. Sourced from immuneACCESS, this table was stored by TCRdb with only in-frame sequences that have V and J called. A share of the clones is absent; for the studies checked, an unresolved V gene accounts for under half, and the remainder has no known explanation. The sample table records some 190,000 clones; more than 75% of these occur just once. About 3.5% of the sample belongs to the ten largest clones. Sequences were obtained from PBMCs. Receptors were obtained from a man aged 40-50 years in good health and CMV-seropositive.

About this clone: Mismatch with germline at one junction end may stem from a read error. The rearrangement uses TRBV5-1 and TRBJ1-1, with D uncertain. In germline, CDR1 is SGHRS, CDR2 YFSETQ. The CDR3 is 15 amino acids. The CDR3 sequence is CASSGRRSGDTEAFF. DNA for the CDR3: TGTGCCAGCAGCGGACGAAGGAGCGGGGACACTGAAGCTTTCTTT. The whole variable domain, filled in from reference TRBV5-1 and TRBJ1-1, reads KAGVTQTPRYLIKTRGQQVTLSCSPISGHRSVSWYQQTPGQGLQFLFEYFSETQRNKGNFPGRFSGRQFSNSRSEMNVSTLELGDSALYLCASSGRRSGDTEAFFGQGTRLTVV.

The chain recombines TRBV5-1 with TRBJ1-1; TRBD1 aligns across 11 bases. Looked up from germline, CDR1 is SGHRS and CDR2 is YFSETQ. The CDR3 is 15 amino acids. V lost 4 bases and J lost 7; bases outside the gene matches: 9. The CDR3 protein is CASSPGAGQGGEAFF. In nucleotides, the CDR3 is TGCGCCAGCAGCCCCGGAGCGGGACAGGGGGGTGAAGCTTTCTTT.

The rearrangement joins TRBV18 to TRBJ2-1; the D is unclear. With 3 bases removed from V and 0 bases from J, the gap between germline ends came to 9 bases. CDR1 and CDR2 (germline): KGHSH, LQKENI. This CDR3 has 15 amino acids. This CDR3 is CASSPQISSYNEQFF. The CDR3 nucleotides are TGTGCCAGCTCACCCCAGATCAGCTCCTACAATGAGCAGTTCTTC.

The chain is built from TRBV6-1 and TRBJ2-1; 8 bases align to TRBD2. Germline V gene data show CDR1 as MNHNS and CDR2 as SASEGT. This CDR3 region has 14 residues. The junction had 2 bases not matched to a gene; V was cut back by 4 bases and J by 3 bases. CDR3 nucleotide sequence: TGTGCCAGCAGTGCCGGGACTAGCTACAATGAGCAGTTCTTC. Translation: CASSAGTSYNEQFF.

This CDR3 reads CAWSRSGANVLTF. The CDR3 region has the DNA TGTGCCTGGAGCCGTTCCGGGGCCAACGTCCTGACTTTC. The chain uses TRBV30 and TRBJ2-6, with D hard to call. V was clipped by 3 bases and J by 4 bases, with 7 bases between them. Germline V gene lookup returns CDR1 GTSNPN and CDR2 SVGIG (reference sequence). This CDR3 region has 13 residues.

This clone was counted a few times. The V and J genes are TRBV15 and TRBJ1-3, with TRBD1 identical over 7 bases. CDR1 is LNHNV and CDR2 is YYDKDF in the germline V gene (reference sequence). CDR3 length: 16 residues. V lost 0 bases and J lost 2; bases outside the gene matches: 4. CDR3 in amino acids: CATSRDATGAGNTIYF. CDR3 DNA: TGTGCCACCAGCAGAGATGCCACAGGGGCTGGAAACACCATATATTTT.

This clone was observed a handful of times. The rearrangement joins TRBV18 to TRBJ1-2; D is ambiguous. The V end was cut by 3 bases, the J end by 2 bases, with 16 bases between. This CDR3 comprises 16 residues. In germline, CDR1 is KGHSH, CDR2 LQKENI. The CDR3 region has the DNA TGTGCCAGCTCACCCCAAGGGCGGCGACTAAACTATGGCTACACCTTC. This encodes CASSPQGRRLNYGYTF.